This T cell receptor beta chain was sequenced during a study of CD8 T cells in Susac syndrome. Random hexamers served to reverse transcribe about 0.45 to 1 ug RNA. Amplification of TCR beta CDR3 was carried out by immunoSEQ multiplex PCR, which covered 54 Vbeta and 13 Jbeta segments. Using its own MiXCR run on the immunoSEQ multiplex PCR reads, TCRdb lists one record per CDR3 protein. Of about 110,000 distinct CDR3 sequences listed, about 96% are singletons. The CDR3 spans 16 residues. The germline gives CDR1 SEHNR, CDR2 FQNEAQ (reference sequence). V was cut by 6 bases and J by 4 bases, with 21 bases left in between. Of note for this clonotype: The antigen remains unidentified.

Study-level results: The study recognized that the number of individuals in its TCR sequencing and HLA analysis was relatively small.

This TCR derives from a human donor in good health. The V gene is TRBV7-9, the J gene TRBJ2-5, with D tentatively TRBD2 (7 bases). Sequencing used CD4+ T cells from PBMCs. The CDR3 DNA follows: TGTGCCAGCAGTTTTACAGGGAGGGGTGGTCGAGAGACCCAGTACTTC. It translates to CASSFTGRGGRETQYF. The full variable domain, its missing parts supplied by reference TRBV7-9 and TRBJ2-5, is DTGVSQNPRHKITKRGQNVTFRCDPISEHNRLYWYRQTLGQGPEFLTYFQNEAQLEKSRLLSDRFSAERPKGSFSTLEIQRTEQGDSAMYLCASSFTGRGGRETQYFGPGTRLLVL.